The clone carrying this T cell receptor beta chain was counted only a few times. Antigen unknown. V lost 1 base, J lost 3 bases, and 22 bases lay in between. From germline, CDR1 is SGHTA and CDR2 FQGNSA. CDR3 length: 18 residues. Presence of unique molecular identifiers characterized the TCR beta cDNA libraries. TCRdb re-analysed the PCR reads in MiXCR, keeping a single row per CDR3 protein. The sample has roughly 700,000 distinct CDR3 sequences; around 27% are singletons. This sample stems from a study of post-analysis software for immune sequencing data. Study-wide results and limits: Patients had higher frequencies than controls of roughly 5 TRBV segments, including TRBV5-6, TRBV5-1 and TRBV20-1.

The TCR sequence derives from a girl aged 5 to 17 with multiple sclerosis. Sequencing was performed on blood. The genes are TRBV7-2 and TRBJ2-7; maybe TRBD2 (6 bases). This CDR3 is CASSLVGGGASRDYEQYF. The CDR3 DNA is TGTGCCAGCAGCTTAGTCGGCGGTGGGGCTTCGCGGGACTACGAGCAGTACTTC.